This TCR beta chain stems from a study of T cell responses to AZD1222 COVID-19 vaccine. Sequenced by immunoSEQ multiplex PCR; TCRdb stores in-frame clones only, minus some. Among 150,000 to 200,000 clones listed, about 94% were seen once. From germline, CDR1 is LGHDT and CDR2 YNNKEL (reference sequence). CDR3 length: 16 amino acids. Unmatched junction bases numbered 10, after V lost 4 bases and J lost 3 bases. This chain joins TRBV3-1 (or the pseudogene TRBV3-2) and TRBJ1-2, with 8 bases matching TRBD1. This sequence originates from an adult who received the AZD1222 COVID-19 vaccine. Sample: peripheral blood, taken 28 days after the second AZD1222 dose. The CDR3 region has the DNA TGTGCCAGCAGCCCTACCTCCAGGGGGCGCGACTATGGCTACACCTTC. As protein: CASSPTSRGRDYGYTF.